This TCR beta chain was observed in a study of T cell repertoires in cytomegalovirus infection. Whole-study findings and limits: CMV-specific TCR beta clonotypes restricted by HLA-C dominated the ex vivo response. Cumulated frequencies of public TCR beta families served to identify carriers of CMV plus the relevant HLA.

In this sample, this clonotype turned up a few times. Its cognate antigen is unknown. From the reads, TCRdb called clonotypes with MiXCR, one entry per CDR3 protein. The sample carries 490,000 or so distinct CDR3 sequences, roughly 12% recorded once. Germline values: CDR1 KGHSH, CDR2 LQKENI. The CDR3 length is 15 residues. The V and J ends lost 0 bases and 7 bases, in that order; junction bases with no gene match: 5. This clonotype was sampled from a human donor in good health (CMV status not recorded). Some clones in this sample may be carry-over from other donors' samples. This chain uses TRBV18 with TRBJ1-1; 10 positions match TRBD1. The sequenced sample consisted of PBMCs. CDR3 region: CASSPPGQGGVEAFF. The CDR3 DNA reads TGTGCCAGCTCACCACCTGGACAGGGGGGCGTTGAAGCTTTCTTT.